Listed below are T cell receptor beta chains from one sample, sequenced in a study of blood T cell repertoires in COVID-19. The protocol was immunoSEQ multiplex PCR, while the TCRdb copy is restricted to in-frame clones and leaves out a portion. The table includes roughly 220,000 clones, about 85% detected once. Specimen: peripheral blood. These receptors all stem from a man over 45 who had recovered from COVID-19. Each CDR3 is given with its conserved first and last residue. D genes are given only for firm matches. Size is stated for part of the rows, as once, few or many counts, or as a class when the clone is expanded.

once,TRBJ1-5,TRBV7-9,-,TGTGCCAGCAGCTTCGGGGGAAACAATCAGCCCCAGCATTTT,CASSFGGNNQPQHF
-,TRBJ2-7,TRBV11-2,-,TGTGCCAGCAGCTCAAATATCGGGCAGTACTTC,CASSSNIGQYF
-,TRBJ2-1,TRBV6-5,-,TGTGCCAGCAGTTACCGAGGCGGGGTAGTGTTGAATGAGCAGTTCTTC,CASSYRGGVVLNEQFF
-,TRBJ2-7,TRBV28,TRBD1,TGTGCCAGCACCTCTGGCCGGGACAGGGTAATTTACGAGCAGTACTTC,CASTSGRDRVIYEQYF
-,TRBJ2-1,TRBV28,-,TGTGCCAGCAGTTTAACCAGCGGAATTGACAATGAGCAGTTCTTC,CASSLTSGIDNEQFF
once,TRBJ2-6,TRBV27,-,TGTGCCAGCAGAAAGGGACATATGAACTCTGGGGCCAACGTCCTGACTTTC,CASRKGHMNSGANVLTF
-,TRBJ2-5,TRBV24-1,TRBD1,TGTGCCACCAGTGATCTAACGGGACAGGGTTTGGAGACCCAGTACTTC,CATSDLTGQGLETQYF
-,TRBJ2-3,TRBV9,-,TGTGCCAGCAGCGTTCACCTATCCCGGGGTCAAGATACGCAGTATTTT,CASSVHLSRGQDTQYF
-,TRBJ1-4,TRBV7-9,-,TGTGCCAGCAGTCAACGCGGGACCAATGAAAAACTGTTTTTT,CASSQRGTNEKLFF
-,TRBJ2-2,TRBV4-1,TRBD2,TGCGCCAGCAGCCAAGGCGGGCTAGCGGGAGGGTCCACCGGGGAGCTGTTTTTT,CASSQGGLAGGSTGELFF
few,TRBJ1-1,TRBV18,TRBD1,TGTGCCAGCTCATGGGACAGGAAGAACACTGAAGCTTTCTTT,CASSWDRKNTEAFF
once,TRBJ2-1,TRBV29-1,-,TGCAGCGCGACAGACACCTCCTACAATGAGCAGTTCTTC,CSATDTSYNEQFF
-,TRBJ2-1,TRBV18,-,TGTGCCAGCTCACCAAGTCGGGACTACAATGAGCAGTTCTTC,CASSPSRDYNEQFF
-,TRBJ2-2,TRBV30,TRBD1,TGTGCCTGGAGTGTAGGGGGACAGTACACCGGGGAGCTGTTTTTT,CAWSVGGQYTGELFF
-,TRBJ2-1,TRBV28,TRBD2,TGTGCCAGCAGCGGATCTAGCGGGAGTTTCTTTCAGTTCTTC,CASSGSSGSFFQFF
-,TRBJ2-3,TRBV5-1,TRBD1,TGCGCCAGCAGCTTGGGGCCACAGGGGGCTAGCACAGATACGCAGTATTTT,CASSLGPQGASTDTQYF
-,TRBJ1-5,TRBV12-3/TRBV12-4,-,TGTGCCAGCAGTTTTTACGGGGAACAGCCCCAGCATTTT,CASSFYGEQPQHF